One sample yielded the 16 T cell receptor beta chains listed below, sequenced in a study of blood T cells in healthy people across ages (dated by TCRdb to the mid-2010s). The library was made by 5' RACE. Sequencer: Illumina HiSeq 2500. A second 7 to 11 cycle PCR used a sample-barcoded 5' primer and a J-beta primer mix. TCRdb reran the public reads through fastp at Q25 and MiXCR, keeping productive beta chains. Identical CDR3 protein sequences are pooled into one entry, listed with their most common genes and DNA. This sample has about 1.4 million distinct CDR3 sequences in its table, and approximately 59% of those were observed once. Of the sample, 6.7% falls within the top ten clones. Sequenced material: blood. The receptors derive from a man younger than 30 in good health.

DNA for the CDR3: TGCAGTGCCACGGCAATTGTAGAGACCCAGTACTTC. Translating gives CSATAIVETQYF. This chain joins TRBV20-1 and TRBJ2-5; D not certain. CDR3 length equals 12 residues. The V gene lost 6 bases and the J gene lost 4 bases, with 12 bases spanning the gap. Germline-derived CDR1 and CDR2 are DFQATT and SNEGSKA (reference sequence).

The chain combines TRBV29-1 with TRBJ1-1; 7 bases map to TRBD1. The junction had 11 bases not matched to a gene; V was cut back by 4 bases and J by 0 bases. Germline V gene data show CDR1 as SQVTM and CDR2 as ANQGSEA. This CDR3 is built from 16 residues. Here the CDR3 DNA reads TGCAGCGTTGTAGGGACAGTGGGGTCCCTGAACACTGAAGCTTTCTTT. Translation gives CSVVGTVGSLNTEAFF.

The V call is TRBV4-2, the J call TRBJ1-1; D unclear. CDR1 is LGHNA and CDR2 is YNFKEQ in the germline V gene. CDR3 length: 15 amino acids. Trimming stripped 4 bases from V and 1 base from J, with 13 bases between. The chain's CDR3 is CASSPVEGRNTEAFF. For the CDR3, the DNA is TGTGCCAGCAGCCCCGTCGAGGGAAGGAACACTGAAGCTTTCTTT.

This clonotype appeared a few times. The chain carries TRBV5-1 and TRBJ2-4, with D perhaps given as TRBD1 or TRBD2 (7 bases each). The assigned J gene may be wrong: the sequence end matches TRBJ2-5 better. This CDR3 contains 16 residues. Germline-derived CDR1 and CDR2 are SGHRS and YFSETQ. CDR3 sequence reads: CASSSNGQGGQETQYF. For the CDR3, the DNA is TGCGCCAGCAGCTCCAACGGCCAGGGGGGGCAAGAGACCCAGTACTTC.

This clonotype was observed a handful of times. In DNA form, the CDR3 reads TGTGCCAGCAGCGCACCGGGACAAAGTGCCGTCGCAGATACGCAGTATTTT. It specifies CASSAPGQSAVADTQYF. This sequence joins TRBV11-2 and TRBJ2-3, with a tentative D call TRBD1 (6 bases). Trimming cost V 5 bases and J 4 bases, with 22 bases left between them. Germline values: CDR1 SGHAT, CDR2 FQNNGV. This CDR3 spans 17 amino acids.

The genes are TRBV29-1 and TRBJ2-5, with D perhaps matching TRBD2 (5 bases). Deletions cut 4 bases from V and 3 bases from J, with 18 bases between. Germline V lookup: CDR1 SQVTM, CDR2 ANQGSEA. This CDR3 has 15 residues. CDR3 sequence (DNA): TGCAGCGTTGCGGCGGCCGGGGTCCAGGAAGAGACCCAGTACTTC. As protein: CSVAAAGVQEETQYF.

A word on this clonotype: The junction departs from germline at one end; a sequencing error may be responsible. The chain is built from TRBV4-2 and TRBJ1-6; 7 positions agree with TRBD1. Germline V gives CDR1 LGHNA, CDR2 YNFKEQ. The CDR3 runs 15 residues. The CDR3 loop is CASSQDEGAGSPLHF. CDR3 coding DNA: TGTGCCAGTAGCCAAGATGAGGGGGCGGGTTCACCCCTCCACTTT.

This rearrangement joins TRBV7-9 to TRBJ2-5; D tentatively reads TRBD1 or TRBD2 (6 bases each). Germline V gene lookup returns CDR1 SEHNR and CDR2 FQNEAQ (reference sequence). This CDR3 comprises 17 residues. V lost 6 bases and J 1 base, leaving 21 bases between the germline ends. Here the CDR3 DNA reads TGTGCCAGCAGTACTCCGAAGGGGGACTTGCCCCAAGAGACCCAGTACTTC. The encoded protein is CASSTPKGDLPQETQYF.

This clonotype appeared a single time. The V gene is TRBV4-3, the J gene TRBJ1-4; the D is unclear. CDR1 is LGHNA, CDR2 YSLEER, per germline. The CDR3 consists of 15 residues. V lost 0 bases to trimming and J lost 8 bases, with 13 bases between them. The CDR3 coding sequence is TGCGCCAGCAGCCAAGATGGCGGGCTCCAGGAAAAACTGTTTTTT. It specifies CASSQDGGLQEKLFF.

This chain links TRBV4-1 with TRBJ2-1; 8 bases fit TRBD2. The germline V gene has CDR1 MGHRA and CDR2 YSYEKL. This CDR3 is built from 17 residues. The V and J ends lost 1 base and 13 bases, in that order; junction bases with no gene match: 18. As DNA, the CDR3 is TGCGCCAGCAGCCAAGTTGCTCCGGGACTAGATGGGAAGACCCAGTTCTTC. Amino acid sequence: CASSQVAPGLDGKTQFF.

This rearrangement joins TRBV7-2 to TRBJ2-7; 7 bases fit TRBD1. The V and J ends lost 9 bases and 3 bases, in that order; junction bases with no gene match: 5. Germline values: CDR1 SGHTA, CDR2 FQGNSA. This CDR3 spans 12 amino acids. The CDR3 reads CARTGRSYEQYF. The CDR3 region has the DNA TGTGCCAGGACAGGGCGAAGCTACGAGCAGTACTTC.

The rearrangement uses TRBV20-1 and TRBJ2-7; D perhaps matches TRBD1 (7 bases). Looked up from germline, CDR1 is DFQATT and CDR2 is SNEGSKA (reference sequence). The CDR3 contains 14 residues. V was clipped by 3 bases and J by 2 bases, with 14 bases between them. CDR3 sequence (DNA): TGCAGTGCTAGGCAGGGGGGTACGGCCTACGAGCAGTACTTC. Translating it yields CSARQGGTAYEQYF.

CDR3 sequence reads: CASTQGRGYGYTF. For the CDR3, the DNA is TGTGCCAGCACCCAAGGACGGGGCTATGGCTACACCTTC. This chain connects TRBV13 to TRBJ1-2; D gene unclear. Trimming shortened V by 7 bases and J by 4 bases, and 13 bases separated the two germline ends. Germline V gene sequence: CDR1 PRHDT, CDR2 FYEKMQ (reference sequence). The CDR3 has 13 residues. Filled out from reference TRBV13 and TRBJ1-2, the complete variable domain reads AAGVIQSPRHLIKEKRETATLKCYPIPRHDTVYWYQQGPGQDPQFLISFYEKMQSDKGSIPDRFSAQQFSDYHSELNMSSLELGDSALYFCASTQGRGYGYTFGSGTRLTVV.

The genes are TRBV12-3 or TRBV12-4 and TRBJ2-7; 7 nucleotides align to TRBD1. The CDR3 totals 15 residues. V was pared by 1 base and J by 5 bases, with 8 bases of the junction left unmatched. The CDR3 region has the DNA TGTGCCAGCAGTTTAGAGACAGGGAGCTCAAACGAGCAGTACTTC. It specifies CASSLETGSSNEQYF.

The chain uses TRBV10-2 and TRBJ2-3; D remains ambiguous. V gave up 10 bases and J gave up 4 bases, with 15 bases separating them. Per the germline V gene, CDR1 is WSHSY and CDR2 is SAAADI. This CDR3 contains 13 residues. CDR3 loop: CAIGDLHSDTQYF. The CDR3 DNA follows: TGCGCCATCGGAGACCTTCATTCAGATACGCAGTATTTT.

This chain uses TRBV25-1 with TRBJ2-3; D is undetermined. The CDR3 is 14 amino acids. V was cut by 2 bases and J by 1 base, with 7 bases left in between. From germline, CDR1 is MGHDK and CDR2 SYGVNS. DNA of the CDR3: TGTGCCAGCAGTGAACGGATTCGCACAGATACGCAGTATTTT. Protein product: CASSERIRTDTQYF.